This entry is about one TCR beta chain. Clinical history reported by participants formed the basis on which cohorts were assigned. This specimen belongs to a study of blood T cell repertoires in COVID-19. Study overall: Material from acute and convalescent COVID-19 was sourced from the United States, Italy and Spain.

In the source study's methods: Reference gene primer amplification yielded estimated nucleated cell counts. Clones were sequenced by immunoSEQ multiplex PCR, and TCRdb holds only the in-frame ones, with some missing. The DNA was the basis for D and trimming; V, J and clone size are from that table. The sample consists of 310,000 or so clones, approximately 92% of them appearing once. This clonotype was sampled from a woman aged 30 to 39 who had recovered from COVID-19. Sequenced: PBMCs or T cells enriched from blood (not recorded which).

The CDR3 sequence: CASSGASGGLYNEQFF. The CDR3 bases are TGTGCCAGCAGCGGGGCTAGCGGAGGCCTCTACAATGAGCAGTTCTTC. V gene TRBV9 combines with J gene TRBJ2-1; TRBD2 matches at 7 bases. J lost 3 bases, V lost 3 bases, and 9 bases had no gene match. This CDR3 is 16 amino acids long. Germline V gene lookup returns CDR1 SGDLS and CDR2 YYNGEE.